This paragraph reports one T cell receptor beta chain. Clones were sequenced by immunoSEQ multiplex PCR, and TCRdb holds only the in-frame ones, with some missing. The data show 250,000 or so clones, 91% seen once. This record comes from a study of blood T cell repertoires in COVID-19. Sequencing was done on a sample of PBMCs or T cells enriched from blood (not recorded which). The sequence was obtained from a man aged 40-49 years who had been exposed to COVID-19.

The CDR3 reads CASSLVETGSYGYTF. In nucleotides, the CDR3 is TGTGCCAGCAGCTTAGTTGAAACAGGGTCCTATGGCTACACCTTC. The chain couples TRBV7-2 to TRBJ1-2; maybe TRBD1 (6 bases). Germline CDR1 SGHTA, CDR2 FQGNSA. The CDR3 totals 15 residues. The V and J ends lost 1 base and 4 bases respectively, with 13 bases between them.